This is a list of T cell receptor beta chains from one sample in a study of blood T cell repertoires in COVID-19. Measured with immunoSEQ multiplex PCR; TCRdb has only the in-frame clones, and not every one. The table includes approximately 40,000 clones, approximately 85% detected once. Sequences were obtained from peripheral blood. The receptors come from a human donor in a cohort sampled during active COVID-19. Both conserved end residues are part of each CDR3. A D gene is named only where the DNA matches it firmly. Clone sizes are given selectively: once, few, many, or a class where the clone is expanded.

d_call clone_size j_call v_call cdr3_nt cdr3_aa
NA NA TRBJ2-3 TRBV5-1 TGCGCCAGCAGCCTAGGGCGGGCGGCAGATACGCAGTATTTT CASSLGRAADTQYF
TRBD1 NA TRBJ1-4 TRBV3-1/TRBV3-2 TGTGCCAGCAGCCAAGATTCGGGACAGAAGGGGGTATGGTTTTTT CASSQDSGQKGVWFF
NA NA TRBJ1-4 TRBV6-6 TGTGCCAGCAGTTACTCGCTATCTAATGAAAAACTGTTTTTT CASSYSLSNEKLFF
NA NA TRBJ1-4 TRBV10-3 TGTGCCATCAGTGACTCCCGCAGGGAAAAACTGTTTTTT CAISDSRREKLFF
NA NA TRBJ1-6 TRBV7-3 TGTGCCAGCAGCTTAATGGGGGGTAATTCACCCCTCCACTTT CASSLMGGNSPLHF
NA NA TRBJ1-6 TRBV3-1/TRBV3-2 TGTGCCAGCAGCCAGGGGGGTCCTGTCCACTTT CASSQGGPVHF
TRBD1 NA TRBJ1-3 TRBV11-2 TGTGCCAGCAGCCCGAGTTTGGGACAGGTTATCTCTGGAAACACCATATATTTT CASSPSLGQVISGNTIYF
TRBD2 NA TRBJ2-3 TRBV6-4 TGTGCCAGCAGTGACTCCGCTAGCGGGGTAGCGGATACGCAGTATTTT CASSDSASGVADTQYF
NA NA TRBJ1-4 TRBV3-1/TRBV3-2 TGTGCCAGCAGCCAAGGCCCCGGGGGGGGGCGGCAGGGAAAACTGTTTTTT CASSQGPGGGRQGKLFF
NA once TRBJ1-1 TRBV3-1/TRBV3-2 TGTGCCAGCACCCAAGATAATGGGGCGGCTGAAGCTTTCTTT CASTQDNGAAEAFF
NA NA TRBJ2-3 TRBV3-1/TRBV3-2 TGTGCCAGCAGCTACGGGACTAGCACAGATACGCAGTATTTT CASSYGTSTDTQYF
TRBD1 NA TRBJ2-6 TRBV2 TGTGCCAGCAGTGTGACAGGGTCTGGGGCCAACGTCCTGACTTTC CASSVTGSGANVLTF
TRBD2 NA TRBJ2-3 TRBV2 TGTGCCAGCAGTGAAGACGGTAGCGGGGGGGGGTCAGATACGCAGTATTTT CASSEDGSGGGSDTQYF
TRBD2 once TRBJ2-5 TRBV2 TGTGCCAGCAAGGCTACTAGCGGGGGGGGTTGGGAAGAGACCCAGTACTTC CASKATSGGGWEETQYF
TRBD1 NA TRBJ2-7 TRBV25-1 TGTGCCAGCAGTGATGACAGGGTTGGTTCCTACGAGCAGTACTTC CASSDDRVGSYEQYF
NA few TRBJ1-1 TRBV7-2 TGTGCCAGCAGCTTAGGGGGAGGGCTCACTGAAGCTTTCTTT CASSLGGGLTEAFF
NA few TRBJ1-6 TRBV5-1 TGCGCCAGCAGCTTGATAGATATGGATTCACCCCTCCACTTT CASSLIDMDSPLHF
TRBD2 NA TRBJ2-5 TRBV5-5 TGTGCCAGCAGCGAGATTCCGGGGGGAGGAGAGACCCAGTACTTC CASSEIPGGGETQYF
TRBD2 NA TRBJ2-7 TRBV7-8 TGTGCCAGCAGCTTAGCGCGGGGCGGGGGGACCTACGAGCAGTACTTC CASSLARGGGTYEQYF
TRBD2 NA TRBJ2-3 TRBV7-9 TGTGCCAGCAGCTTAGCGACCCGGACTAGCAGAGCAGATACGCAGTATTTT CASSLATRTSRADTQYF
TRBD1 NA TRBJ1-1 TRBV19 TGTGCCAGTAGTACCTCCTGGCAGGGGGCGGAAGCTTTCTTT CASSTSWQGAEAFF
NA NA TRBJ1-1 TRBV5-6 TGTGCCAGCAGCTTGGTTGGGGCTGGCACTGAAGCTTTCTTT CASSLVGAGTEAFF
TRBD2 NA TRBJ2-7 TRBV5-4 TGTGCCAGCAGCTTGGTGGCTAGCGGGGGGTCCTACGAGCAGTACTTC CASSLVASGGSYEQYF
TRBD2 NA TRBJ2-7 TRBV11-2 TGTGCCAGCACCCCCTCGGGGGGGGTCAGCGAGCAGTACTTC CASTPSGGVSEQYF
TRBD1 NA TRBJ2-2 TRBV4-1 TGCGCCAGCAGCCCCCTTGGACAGGAGAACACCGGGGAGCTGTTTTTT CASSPLGQENTGELFF
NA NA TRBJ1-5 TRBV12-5 TGTGCTAGTGGCCCCGCCGGGGGGAGGGGAGGCAATCAGCCCCAGCATTTT CASGPAGGRGGNQPQHF